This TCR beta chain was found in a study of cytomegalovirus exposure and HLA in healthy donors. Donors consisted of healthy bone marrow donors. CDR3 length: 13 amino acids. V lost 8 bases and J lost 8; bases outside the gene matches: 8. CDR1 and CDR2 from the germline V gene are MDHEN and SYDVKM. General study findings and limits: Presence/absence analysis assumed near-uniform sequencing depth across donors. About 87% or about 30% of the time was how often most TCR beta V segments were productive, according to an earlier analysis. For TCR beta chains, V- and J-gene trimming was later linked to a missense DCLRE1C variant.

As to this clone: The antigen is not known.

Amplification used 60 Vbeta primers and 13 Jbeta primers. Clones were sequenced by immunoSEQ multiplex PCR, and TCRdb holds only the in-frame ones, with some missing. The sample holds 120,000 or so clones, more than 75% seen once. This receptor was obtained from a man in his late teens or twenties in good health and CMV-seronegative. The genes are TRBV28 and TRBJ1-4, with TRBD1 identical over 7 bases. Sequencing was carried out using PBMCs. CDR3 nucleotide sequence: TGTGCCAGCGCAGACAGGGCCTTCGAAAAACTGTTTTTT. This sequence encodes CASADRAFEKLFF. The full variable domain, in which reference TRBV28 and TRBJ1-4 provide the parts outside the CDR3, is DVKVTQSSRYLVKRTGEKVFLECVQDMDHENMFWYRQDPGLGLRLIYFSYDVKMKEKGDIPEGYSVSREKKERFSLILESASTNQTSMYLCASADRAFEKLFFGSGTQLSVL.